This T cell receptor (beta chain) was profiled in a study of metastatic and nonmetastatic thyroid tumors. Study background: Where malignant and benign thyroid patients were concerned, repertoires were compared across blood and tumor or nodule tissue. Notes on the study in general: When malignant thyroid tumors were compared with benign nodules, TCR beta diversity was reportedly significantly higher in the malignant tumors. This held in both blood and tumor samples.

The CDR3 contains 14 residues. Between the trimmed V and J ends, which lost 5 bases and 1 base, there was a span of 11 bases. All patients were treatment-naive before thyroid surgery. The sample holds many counts of this clone. Its antigen is unidentified. How the authors handled the data: Built for papillary thyroid cancer, a distant-metastasis classifier drew on CDR3 differences across clinicopathological groups. Using MiXCR, TCRdb reanalyzed the PCR reads. In this record, the V and J calls reflect TCRdb's handling and not the investigators' own analysis. The table includes some 23,000 clones, roughly 11% detected once.

This receptor was identified in a female donor with papillary thyroid cancer or a benign thyroid nodule (not recorded which). Some clones in this sample may be carry-over from other donors' samples. V gene TRBV12-3 or TRBV12-4 combines with J gene TRBJ1-1; weak D call: TRBD1 (5 bases). The sample comprised blood. The CDR3 DNA reads TGTGCCAGCAGTCCCGGGGGATCGAACACTGAAGCTTTCTTT. Protein product: CASSPGGSNTEAFF.